Listed here are 22 T cell receptor beta chains from one sample, sequenced in a study of blood T cell repertoires in COVID-19. Only in-frame clones appear in the TCRdb table, and some are missing; sequencing was by immunoSEQ multiplex PCR. The sample yields tens of thousands of clones, 65% to 90% seen once. Sequencing was done on a sample of peripheral blood. The receptors come from a young man with COVID-19, enrolled during active disease.

The V gene is TRBV2, the J gene TRBJ2-7; D is undetermined. Trimming shortened V by 7 bases and J by 6 bases, and 7 bases separated the two germline ends. Germline V gene sequence: CDR1 SNHLY, CDR2 FYNNEI. The CDR3 runs 10 residues. CDR3 DNA: TGTGCCAGCATGATCGGCGAGCAGTACTTC. Residues: CASMIGEQYF.

The CDR3: CASSPAGGFAGELFF. CDR3 bases: TGTGCCAGCTCACCGGCTGGTGGCTTTGCCGGGGAGCTGTTTTTT. The chain has TRBV18 and TRBJ2-2; D is ambiguous. V gave up 3 bases and J gave up 6 bases, with 14 bases separating them. The CDR3 loop spans 15 amino acids. The germline gives CDR1 KGHSH, CDR2 LQKENI. Variable domain in full (rest from reference TRBV18 and TRBJ2-2): NAGVMQNPRHLVRRRGQEARLRCSPMKGHSHVYWYRQLPEEGLKFMVYLQKENIIDESGMPKERFSAEFPKEGPSILRIQQVVRGDSAAYFCASSPAGGFAGELFFGEGSRLTVL.

V and J are TRBV3-1 (or the pseudogene TRBV3-2) and TRBJ1-2, with 8 positions matching TRBD1. V shed 6 bases, J shed 5 bases, and the junction held 5 bases outside the gene matches. Germline CDR1 LGHDT, CDR2 YNNKEL (reference sequence). The CDR3 contains 13 residues. The CDR3 nucleotides are TGTGCCAGCAGTCAGGGGGCAGGATATGGCTACACCTTC. Translated, it gives CASSQGAGYGYTF.

This chain uses TRBV27 with TRBJ1-2; 9 bases align to TRBD1. Germline CDR1 and CDR2: MNHEY and SMNVEV (reference sequence). V was pared by 5 bases and J by 8 bases, with 9 bases of the junction left unmatched. CDR3 length equals 14 residues. As DNA, the CDR3 is TGTGCCAGCAGTCCAATCGACAGGGGGGGAGGCTACACCTTC. It translates to CASSPIDRGGGYTF.

This clone has a handful of counts. The genes are TRBV27 and TRBJ2-7; TRBD2 matches 14 bases. The ends lost 6 bases at V and 5 bases at J; junction bases unmatched: 6. This CDR3 has 15 residues. The germline V gene has CDR1 MNHEY and CDR2 SMNVEV (reference sequence). For the CDR3, the DNA is TGTGCCAGCAGGCCGGGACTAGCGGGAGTGAACGAGCAGTACTTC. Protein sequence: CASRPGLAGVNEQYF.

The chain is built from TRBV6-5 and TRBJ2-7; a possible D gene is TRBD2 (6 bases). This CDR3 spans 15 amino acids. Trimming removed 0 bases at V and 1 base at J, with 10 bases between. Germline CDR1 MNHEY, CDR2 SVGAGI. This CDR3 is CASSYSLAQSYEQYF. CDR3 nucleotides: TGTGCCAGCAGTTACTCCCTAGCGCAATCCTACGAGCAGTACTTC.

The gene calls are TRBV6-2 or TRBV6-3 and TRBJ2-5; D is perhaps TRBD1 (6 bases). Trimming left V 4 bases short and J 4 bases short, with 7 bases between. This CDR3 region has 12 residues. The germline V gene has CDR1 MNHEY and CDR2 SVGEGT. The CDR3 region has the DNA TGTGCCAGCAGTTCGGACAGAGAGACCCAGTACTTC. This codes for CASSSDRETQYF.

The chain has TRBV14 and TRBJ2-7; D is undetermined. The CDR3 spans 13 residues. Per the germline V gene, CDR1 is SGHDN and CDR2 is FVKESK. Trimming took 0 bases from V and 6 from J, leaving 9 bases between them. For the CDR3, the DNA is TGTGCCAGCAGCCAAGAGTTGGGCGTCGAGCAGTACTTC. This encodes CASSQELGVEQYF.

CDR3 sequence (DNA): TGTGCCAGCAGACACCTAGCGGGTTTAAAGAATGAGCAGTTCTTC. Its translation is CASRHLAGLKNEQFF. The V gene is TRBV28, the J gene TRBJ2-1; 8 nucleotides align to TRBD2. This CDR3 region has 15 residues. Losses at the gene ends were 6 bases for V and 7 bases for J; bases not matched to a gene: 11. The germline V gene has CDR1 MDHEN and CDR2 SYDVKM.

V gene TRBV2 combines with J gene TRBJ1-1; 8 nucleotides line up with TRBD1. The germline CDR1 and CDR2 sequences are SNHLY and FYNNEI. The CDR3 consists of 13 residues. With 11 bases clipped from V and 5 bases from J, the junction kept 10 bases outside the gene matches. CDR3 bases: TGTGCCGGACGACAGGGGTGGGGGACTGAAGCTTTCTTT. This codes for CAGRQGWGTEAFF.

The chain uses TRBV7-3 and TRBJ2-1; 10 bases match TRBD2. The CDR3 is 15 residues long. Germline CDR1 SGHTA, CDR2 FQGTGA. J lost 8 bases, V lost 5 bases, and 9 bases had no gene match. This chain's CDR3 is CASSLQGLAKDEQFF. Here the CDR3 DNA reads TGTGCCAGCAGCCTCCAGGGACTAGCGAAGGATGAGCAGTTCTTC.

Here the CDR3 DNA reads TGTGCCAGCAGCTCCCTCTCCGGAGGCCTAGGCACAGATACGCAGTATTTT. This translates into CASSSLSGGLGTDTQYF. The J gene is TRBJ2-3, the V gene TRBV7-9; maybe TRBD2 (5 bases). Trimming removed 4 bases from V and 1 base from J, with 18 bases in between. Looked up from germline, CDR1 is SEHNR and CDR2 is FQNEAQ (reference sequence). This CDR3 is built from 17 residues.

The rearrangement links TRBV19 to TRBJ1-5; D possibly corresponds to TRBD1 (6 bases). The CDR3 consists of 15 residues. V dropped 8 bases and J dropped 8 bases, with 22 bases sitting between them. From germline, CDR1 is LNHDA and CDR2 SQIVND (reference sequence). CDR3 sequence (DNA): TGTGCCAGTTCCTCCCTCCGACAGGCGGTTGAGCCCCAGCATTTT. This codes for CASSSLRQAVEPQHF.

This rearrangement joins TRBV11-2 to TRBJ2-1, with a weak D call TRBD1 (5 bases). The CDR3 contains 16 residues. Trimming shortened V by 4 bases and J by 1 base, and 14 bases separated the two germline ends. Looked up from germline, CDR1 is SGHAT and CDR2 is FQNNGV. As DNA, the CDR3 is TGTGCCAGCAGCTCCAGGGTAGCCAGATCCTACAATGAGCAGTTCTTC. Translating gives CASSSRVARSYNEQFF.

This chain links TRBV4-1 with TRBJ2-7; no reliable D call. Trimming removed 4 bases from V and 0 bases from J, with 16 bases in between. The germline CDR1 and CDR2 sequences are MGHRA and YSYEKL. The CDR3 sequence is 16 residues long. CDR3 nucleotide sequence: TGCGCCAGCAGCCCCGCCCTGCGGTCAACCTCCTACGAGCAGTACTTC. Amino acids: CASSPALRSTSYEQYF.

This clone occurred once. J is TRBJ2-7 and V is TRBV7-2; 10 bases align to TRBD1. The CDR3 is 14 residues long. CDR1 SGHTA and CDR2 FQGNSA come from the germline V gene. V trimming: 4 bases; J trimming: 6 bases; junction bases outside the gene matches: 6. CDR3 sequence (DNA): TGTGCCAGCAGCTACCGGGACAGGGGACGCGAGCAGTACTTC. Translation gives CASSYRDRGREQYF.

The rearrangement joins TRBV3-1 (or the pseudogene TRBV3-2) to TRBJ2-3, with D perhaps matching TRBD2 (7 bases). CDR3 length: 17 amino acids. Germline V lookup: CDR1 LGHDT, CDR2 YNNKEL (reference sequence). The V end lost 0 bases, the J end lost 1 base, and 14 bases lay between the germline ends. The CDR3 region is CASSQDEAGAGTDTQYF. CDR3 bases: TGTGCCAGCAGCCAAGATGAGGCGGGGGCAGGCACAGATACGCAGTATTTT.

The gene calls are TRBV5-4 and TRBJ1-6; TRBD1 matches 7 bases. CDR1 SGHNT and CDR2 YYREEE come from the germline V gene (reference sequence). This CDR3 has 14 amino acids. V shed 3 bases and J 6 bases; nucleotides not matched to a gene: 3. In nucleotides, the CDR3 is TGTGCCAGCAGCTCCGGGACAGTTAATTCACCCCTCCACTTT. It translates to CASSSGTVNSPLHF.

This chain uses TRBV11-1 with TRBJ2-7; no definite D call. The V end lost 0 bases, the J end lost 10 bases, and 10 bases lay between the germline ends. CDR1 is SGHAT and CDR2 is FQDESV in the germline V gene (reference sequence). This CDR3 is 12 amino acids long. CDR3 DNA sequence: TGTGCCAGCAGCTTAGCCGGGTACCTTCAGTACTTC. This translates into CASSLAGYLQYF.

In this sample, this clone turned up once. V is TRBV7-9 and J is TRBJ2-7; 8 bases agree with TRBD1. Per the germline V gene, CDR1 is SEHNR and CDR2 is FQNEAQ (reference sequence). Trimming cost V 7 bases and J 2 bases; bases outside gene matches: 10. The CDR3 is made up of 15 amino acids. The CDR3 sequence is CASKPGTGETYEQYF. The CDR3, as DNA: TGTGCCAGCAAACCCGGGACAGGCGAAACCTACGAGCAGTACTTC.

The rearrangement links TRBV6-5 to TRBJ1-2; 8 bases are a match to TRBD1. The V gene's germline CDR1 is MNHEY and CDR2 SVGAGI. The CDR3 runs to 15 residues. With V trimmed by 6 bases and J by 4 bases, 10 bases remained unmatched. CDR3 loop: CASRDRGSGVYGYTF. The CDR3 DNA reads as TGTGCCAGCAGAGACAGGGGATCCGGTGTCTATGGCTACACCTTC.

Judged by abundance, this clone is medium-sized. The chain couples TRBV6-4 to TRBJ2-2; 8 bases fit TRBD2. Germline CDR1 reads MRHNA; CDR2 reads SNTAGT. J lost 4 bases, V lost 5 bases, and 0 bases had no gene match. This CDR3 spans 13 amino acids. The CDR3 is CASSSGSTGELFF. DNA of the CDR3: TGTGCCAGCAGTAGCGGGAGCACCGGGGAGCTGTTTTTT.